This T cell receptor (beta chain) is drawn from a study of cytomegalovirus exposure and HLA in healthy donors. With 60 Vbeta and 13 Jbeta primers, the PCR was carried out. TCRdb's copy holds only in-frame clones and misses some; the assay was immunoSEQ multiplex PCR. Among 110,000 to 150,000 clones, over 55% were seen once, and the ten largest hold roughly 2%. Study-wide results and caveats: V- and J-gene trimming in TCR beta was tied to a missense DCLRE1C variant by an analysis performed later. TCR beta V segments were, for the most part, productive about 87% or about 30% of the time in an earlier analysis.

V was shortened by 6 bases and J by 5 bases, with 10 bases between the two germline ends. CDR1 SGHNT and CDR2 YENEEA come from the germline V gene. This CDR3 comprises 13 residues. Concerning this clone itself: Its antigen is unknown.

This TCR was sampled from a man aged 35-49 years in good health and CMV-seronegative. The chain combines TRBV11-3 with TRBJ2-2; D possibly corresponds to TRBD1 (6 bases). The sequencing sample was made of PBMCs. CDR3 protein: CASRPTGTGELFF. DNA for the CDR3: TGTGCCAGCAGACCGACAGGTACCGGGGAGCTGTTTTTT.